This TCR beta chain originates from a study of control samples from healthy donors and cancer patients. Germline CDR1 and CDR2: SGHRS and YFSETQ. The CDR3 extends over 16 amino acids. V was clipped by 4 bases and J by 3 bases; unmatched bases: 6. The assay was immunoSEQ multiplex PCR, and TCRdb's table has in-frame clones only and misses some. The sample records about 80,000 clones, 85% to 90% being singletons. This chain uses TRBV5-1 with TRBJ2-7; TRBD2 matches at 14 bases. The clonotype was recovered from a woman in her fifties or sixties in good health. Sequencing was performed on blood. The CDR3 reads CASSQGLAGAVYEQYF. CDR3 nucleotide sequence: TGCGCCAGCAGCCAGGGACTAGCGGGAGCCGTCTACGAGCAGTACTTC.